This paragraph reports one T cell receptor (beta chain). The data derive from a study of T-cell reconstitution after alpha-beta-depleted transplantation in children. V dropped 0 bases and J dropped 1 base, with 12 bases sitting between them. The CDR3 spans 16 residues. During its preparation, the TCRbeta library received unique molecular identifiers. One entry per CDR3 protein, called by TCRdb with MiXCR from the PCR reads. The data hold about 200,000 distinct CDR3 sequences, with 5.5% to 7% observed a single time. The clonotype originates from a boy aged 2 to 10 with acute lymphoblastic leukemia, due to receive a stem cell transplant. The V call is TRBV12-3 or TRBV12-4, the J call TRBJ2-5; D gene ambiguous. The input for sequencing was PBMCs, taken before TCRalphabeta/CD19-depleted stem cell transplant. CDR3 region: CASSLAPQPSQETQYF. The CDR3 coding sequence is TGTGCCAGCAGTTTAGCGCCACAGCCATCCCAAGAGACCCAGTACTTC.